This passage covers 20 T cell receptor beta chains from one sample sequenced in a study of beta chain features in type 1 diabetes. Sequenced material consisted of expressed TCRB transcripts (all of the isolated RNA was reverse transcribed). The method was immunoSEQ multiplex PCR; TCRdb's version includes in-frame clones alone and lacks a portion of them. The sample lists hundreds of thousands of clones; about 63% were seen once. Sequencing was done on a sample of naive CD4+ T cells from blood. The receptors stem from a man between 25 and 39 years old in good health.

This rearrangement joins TRBV5-6 to TRBJ2-7, with D tentatively TRBD1 (6 bases). CDR1 is SGHDT, CDR2 YYEEEE, per germline. The length of the CDR3 is 14 residues. V was clipped by 1 base and J by 3 bases, with 11 bases between them. As DNA, the CDR3 is TGTGCCAGCAGCTTGCAGGGGCAGGGCTACGAGCAGTACTTC. This gives the protein CASSLQGQGYEQYF.

V is TRBV11-2 and J is TRBJ2-1; D possibly corresponds to TRBD2 (6 bases). This CDR3 comprises 14 residues. Trimming pared 5 bases from V and 3 bases from J, leaving 11 bases between. Germline CDR1 is SGHAT and CDR2 is FQNNGV. This CDR3 is CASSPRRVYNEQFF. CDR3 nucleotide sequence: TGTGCCAGCAGCCCCAGGAGGGTCTACAATGAGCAGTTCTTC.

The V and J genes are TRBV29-1 and TRBJ2-7, with 9 bases that match TRBD1. Germline trimming cut 0 bases from V and 3 bases from J; bases unmatched to any gene: 6. Germline-derived CDR1 and CDR2 are SQVTM and ANQGSEA. There are 15 residues in the CDR3. This chain's CDR3 is CSVEDPGQGIYEQYF. CDR3 sequence (DNA): TGCAGCGTTGAAGATCCGGGACAGGGTATCTACGAGCAGTACTTC.

The rearrangement links TRBV9 to TRBJ2-7, with 9 bases lining up with TRBD1. CDR1 is SGDLS and CDR2 is YYNGEE in the germline V gene. The CDR3 totals 16 residues. Trimming took 0 bases from V and 1 from J; bases not matched to a gene: 5. In nucleotides, the CDR3 is TGTGCCAGCAGCGTAGATTCGGGACAGGGATCCTACGAGCAGTACTTC. It specifies CASSVDSGQGSYEQYF.

This clone was seen a handful of times. V is TRBV29-1 and J is TRBJ2-4; 7 nucleotides align to TRBD1. The germline gives CDR1 SQVTM, CDR2 ANQGSEA. The CDR3 sequence is 14 residues long. V was clipped by 6 bases and J by 5 bases; unmatched bases: 10. In nucleotides, the CDR3 is TGCAGCGTCAAACGGACAGGCGGGCAAAACATTCAGTACTTC. It is translated as CSVKRTGGQNIQYF.

The chain joins TRBV7-9 to TRBJ1-2; D not resolved. There are 12 residues in the CDR3. The germline gives CDR1 SEHNR, CDR2 FQNEAQ (reference sequence). Trimming took 5 bases from V and 13 from J, leaving 17 bases between them. CDR3 DNA sequence: TGTGCCAGCAGCCCCTCTCCCGGACCGGGCACCTTC. This codes for CASSPSPGPGTF.

This clone has only a few counts. The chain joins TRBV30 to TRBJ1-2; TRBD1 might be the D (5 bases). In germline, CDR1 is GTSNPN, CDR2 SVGIG (reference sequence). The CDR3 sequence is 12 residues long. Trimming pared 1 base from V and 4 bases from J, leaving 7 bases between. CDR3 residues: CAWSGQSYGYTF. CDR3 nucleotides: TGTGCCTGGAGTGGACAGTCCTATGGCTACACCTTC.

The chain employs TRBV5-1 and TRBJ2-5, with a possible D match to TRBD1 (6 bases). Trimming pared 3 bases from V and 2 bases from J, leaving 11 bases between. This CDR3 has 14 residues. Germline V lookup: CDR1 SGHRS, CDR2 YFSETQ. The CDR3 region is CASSSGQKQETQYF. For the CDR3, the DNA is TGCGCCAGCAGCTCCGGACAGAAGCAAGAGACCCAGTACTTC. Based on the CDR3 plus reference TRBV5-1 and TRBJ2-5, the full variable domain is KAGVTQTPRYLIKTRGQQVTLSCSPISGHRSVSWYQQTPGQGLQFLFEYFSETQRNKGNFPGRFSGRQFSNSRSEMNVSTLELGDSALYLCASSSGQKQETQYFGPGTRLLVL.

V and J are TRBV25-1 and TRBJ2-7; 8 bases are a match to TRBD1. The CDR3 contains 13 residues. Germline CDR1 MGHDK, CDR2 SYGVNS. V lost 6 bases to trimming and J lost 6 bases; unmatched junction nucleotides: 7. The CDR3: CASRPTGVGEQYF. CDR3 coding DNA: TGTGCCAGCAGGCCGACAGGGGTCGGCGAGCAGTACTTC.

The chain has TRBV5-1 and TRBJ2-3; possible D gene TRBD1, 5 bases. V was cut by 1 base and J by 6 bases, with 15 bases left in between. From germline, CDR1 is SGHRS and CDR2 YFSETQ. This CDR3 is 15 amino acids long. The CDR3 sequence: CASSLQGSTPDTQYF. As DNA, the CDR3 is TGCGCCAGCAGCTTGCAGGGCTCGACACCTGATACGCAGTATTTT.

V gene TRBV25-1 combines with J gene TRBJ2-7, with 8 nucleotides matching TRBD2. The CDR3 is 16 amino acids. The V gene end was trimmed by 1 base and the J gene end by 5 bases; junction bases not matched to a gene: 10. Germline V gene sequence: CDR1 MGHDK, CDR2 SYGVNS. The CDR3 DNA sequence: TGTGCCAGCAGTGAATTTCGGGGCGGGAGGATCGACGAGCAGTACTTC. Encoded protein: CASSEFRGGRIDEQYF.

The chain combines TRBV30 with TRBJ2-7, with D unclear. This CDR3 is 13 amino acids long. Trimming shortened V by 3 bases and J by 6 bases, and 15 bases separated the two germline ends. CDR1 GTSNPN and CDR2 SVGIG come from the germline V gene (reference sequence). This CDR3 is CAWSPLAFGEQYF. For the CDR3, the DNA is TGTGCCTGGAGCCCATTAGCTTTCGGCGAGCAGTACTTC. Full variable domain (outside the CDR3, taken from reference TRBV30 and TRBJ2-7): SQTIHQWPATLVQPVGSPLSLECTVEGTSNPNLYWYRQAAGRGLQLLFYSVGIGQISSEVPQNLSASRPQDRQFILSSKKLLLSDSGFYLCAWSPLAFGEQYFGPGTRLTVT.

This chain connects TRBV28 to TRBJ1-2, with D uncertain. Germline V gene sequence: CDR1 MDHEN, CDR2 SYDVKM. Trimming took off 5 bases at V and 2 bases at J, with 3 bases between the two ends. The CDR3 runs to 11 residues. The chain's CDR3 is CASSTNYGYTF. The CDR3 DNA reads as TGTGCCAGCAGTACGAACTATGGCTACACCTTC.

This chain joins TRBV18 and TRBJ2-3; 11 positions match TRBD2. V trimming: 1 base; J trimming: 2 bases; junction bases outside the gene matches: 2. The CDR3 is 16 residues long. CDR1 and CDR2 (germline): KGHSH, LQKENI. CDR3 loop: CASSPRTSGYTDTQYF. CDR3 DNA sequence: TGTGCCAGCTCACCACGGACTAGCGGGTACACAGATACGCAGTATTTT.

Written as DNA, the CDR3 is TGTGCCAGCAGCCGCAGGGGGCTGGACACTGAAGCTTTCTTT. It specifies CASSRRGLDTEAFF. J is TRBJ1-1 and V is TRBV7-9, with TRBD1 matching 8 bases. Looked up from germline, CDR1 is SEHNR and CDR2 is FQNEAQ (reference sequence). The junction had 5 bases not matched to a gene; V was cut back by 5 bases and J by 3 bases. CDR3 length: 14 amino acids.

The sample holds one count of this clone. This rearrangement joins TRBV30 to TRBJ2-7; D is possibly TRBD2 (6 bases). In germline, CDR1 is GTSNPN, CDR2 SVGIG (reference sequence). Trimming removed 1 base from V and 2 bases from J, with 12 bases in between. This CDR3 has 14 residues. CDR3 DNA: TGTGCCTGGAGTGAGGGAGGATCAACCTACGAGCAGTACTTC. It translates to CAWSEGGSTYEQYF.

J is TRBJ2-7 and V is TRBV10-3; the D is unclear. Per germline, CDR1 ENHRY and CDR2 SYGVKD. The germline V and J ends were trimmed by 0 bases and 2 bases, with 8 bases remaining between them. CDR3 length: 14 residues. CDR3 region: CAISESVSPYEQYF. The CDR3 region has the DNA TGTGCCATCAGTGAGTCTGTCAGCCCCTACGAGCAGTACTTC.

V and J are TRBV28 and TRBJ2-1; 9 nucleotides line up with TRBD1. CDR1 is MDHEN, CDR2 SYDVKM, per germline. The trim removed 5 bases at V and 4 bases at J, leaving 6 bases unmatched. The CDR3 totals 15 residues. The CDR3 region is CASSETGTGYNEQFF. CDR3 coding DNA: TGTGCCAGCAGTGAAACCGGGACAGGGTACAATGAGCAGTTCTTC.

This rearrangement joins TRBV30 to TRBJ2-3; TRBD1 is a possible D gene (6 bases). Trimming took 5 bases from V and 6 from J, leaving 12 bases between them. The germline V gene encodes CDR1 GTSNPN and CDR2 SVGIG (reference sequence). The CDR3 runs 12 residues. The CDR3 DNA follows: TGTGCCTGGGCAGGGGTTTCGGATACGCAGTATTTT. Encoded protein: CAWAGVSDTQYF. The full variable domain, its missing parts supplied by reference TRBV30 and TRBJ2-3, is SQTIHQWPATLVQPVGSPLSLECTVEGTSNPNLYWYRQAAGRGLQLLFYSVGIGQISSEVPQNLSASRPQDRQFILSSKKLLLSDSGFYLCAWAGVSDTQYFGPGTRLTVL.

This clone was found once. The rearrangement joins TRBV5-1 to TRBJ1-1, with D possibly TRBD1 on 5 matching bases. Germline V lookup: CDR1 SGHRS, CDR2 YFSETQ. Trimming took 5 bases from V and 5 from J, leaving 13 bases between them. This CDR3 spans 13 amino acids. CDR3 in amino acids: CASRPGAGTEAFF. DNA of the CDR3: TGCGCCAGCAGACCCGGGGCCGGGACTGAAGCTTTCTTT.